This T cell receptor beta chain originates from a study of regulatory dendritic cells for organ transplantation. Regarding the study as a whole: Among resting subsets, memory CD8+ cells contained the most alloreactive clonotypes. Memory CD8+ T cells were the most oligoclonal; naive cells were highly diverse. Mature dendritic cells appeared to drive more memory CD8+ clonal expansion than regulatory ones.

TCRdb keeps only in-frame clones here, not all; method: immunoSEQ multiplex PCR. The top ten clones hold 0.05% to 0.065% of a sample with about 34,000 clones, roughly nine tenths of them seen once. FACS sorted CD4+ or CD8+ T cells into CD45RA+ naive and CD45RO+ memory. This clone appeared a few times. The target antigen is unknown. The CDR3 has 15 amino acids. Germline V gene lookup returns CDR1 LGHNA and CDR2 YNFKEQ. Trimming removed 3 bases from V and 1 base from J; junction bases left unmatched: 3. The sample taken for sequencing was naive CD4+ T cells from blood. Subset here: CD45RA+ naive T cells. V is TRBV4-2 and J is TRBJ1-3; 7 bases are shared with TRBD1. The sequence was collected from a human donor in good health. CDR3 sequence reads: CASSQTGRSGNTIYF. DNA of the CDR3: TGTGCCAGCAGCCAGACAGGGCGTTCTGGAAACACCATATATTTT.